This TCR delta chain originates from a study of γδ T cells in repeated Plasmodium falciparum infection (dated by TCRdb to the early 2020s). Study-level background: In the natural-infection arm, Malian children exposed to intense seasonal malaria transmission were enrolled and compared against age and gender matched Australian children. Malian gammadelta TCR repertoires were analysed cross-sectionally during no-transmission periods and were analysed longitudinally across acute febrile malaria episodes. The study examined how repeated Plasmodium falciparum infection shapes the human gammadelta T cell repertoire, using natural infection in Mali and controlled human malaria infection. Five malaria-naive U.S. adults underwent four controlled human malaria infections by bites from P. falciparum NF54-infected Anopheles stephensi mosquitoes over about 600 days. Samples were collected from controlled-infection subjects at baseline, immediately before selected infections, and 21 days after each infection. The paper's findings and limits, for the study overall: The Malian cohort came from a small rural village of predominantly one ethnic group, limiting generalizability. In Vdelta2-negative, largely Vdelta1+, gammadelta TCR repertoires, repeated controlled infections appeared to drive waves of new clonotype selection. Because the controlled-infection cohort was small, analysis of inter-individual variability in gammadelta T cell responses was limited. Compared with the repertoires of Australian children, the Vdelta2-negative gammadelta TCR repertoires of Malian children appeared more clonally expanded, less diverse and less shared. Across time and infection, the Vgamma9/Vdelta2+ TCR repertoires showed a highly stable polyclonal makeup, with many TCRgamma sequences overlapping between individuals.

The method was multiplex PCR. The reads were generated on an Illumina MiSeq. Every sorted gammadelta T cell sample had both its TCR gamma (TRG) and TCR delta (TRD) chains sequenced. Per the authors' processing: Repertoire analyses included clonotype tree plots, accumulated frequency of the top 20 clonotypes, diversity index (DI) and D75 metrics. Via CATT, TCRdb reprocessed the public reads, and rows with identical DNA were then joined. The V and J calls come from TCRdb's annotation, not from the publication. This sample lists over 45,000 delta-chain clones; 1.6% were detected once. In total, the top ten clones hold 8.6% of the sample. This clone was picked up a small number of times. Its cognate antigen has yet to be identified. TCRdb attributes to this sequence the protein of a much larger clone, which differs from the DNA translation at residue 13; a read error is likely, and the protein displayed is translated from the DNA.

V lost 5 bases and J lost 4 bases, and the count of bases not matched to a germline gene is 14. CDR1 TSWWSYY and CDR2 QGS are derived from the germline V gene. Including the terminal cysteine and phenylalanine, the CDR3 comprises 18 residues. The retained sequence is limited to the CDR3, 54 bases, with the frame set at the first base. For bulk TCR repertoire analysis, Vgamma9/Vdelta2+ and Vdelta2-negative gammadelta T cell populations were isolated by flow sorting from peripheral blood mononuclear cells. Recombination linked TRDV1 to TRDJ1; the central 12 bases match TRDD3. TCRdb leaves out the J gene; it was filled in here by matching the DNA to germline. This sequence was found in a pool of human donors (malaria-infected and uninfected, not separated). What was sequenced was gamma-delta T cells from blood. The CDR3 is CALGTPVLLGDTCDKLIF. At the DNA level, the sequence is TGTGCTCTTGGGACCCCAGTACTACTGGGGGATACTTGCGATAAACTCATCTTT.